This T cell receptor beta chain was recovered during a study of cytomegalovirus exposure and HLA in healthy donors. With 60 Vbeta and 13 Jbeta primers, the PCR was carried out. TCRdb's copy holds only in-frame clones and misses some; the assay was immunoSEQ multiplex PCR. Of approximately 200,000 clones listed, about 81% are singletons. Findings of the study overall: A missense DCLRE1C variant was associated with V- and J-gene trimming of TCR beta chains in a later analysis, and an independent cohort replicated the association. Overall, around 150 TCR beta chains were annotated as cytomegalovirus-associated. In a later analysis, HLA-C alleles had the fewest associated TCRs, DRB1 alleles the most. An analysis done earlier found most TCR beta V segments productive about 90% or about 30% of the time.

A word on this clone: Antigen unknown.

Germline V gene data show CDR1 as SGHNT and CDR2 as YENEEA. The CDR3 consists of 14 residues. Trimming stripped 0 bases from V and 5 bases from J, with 10 bases between. Source material: PBMCs. The origin of this receptor is a woman aged 18-35 years in good health and CMV-seropositive. The chain links TRBV11-3 to TRBJ2-5; D is perhaps TRBD1 (5 bases). The CDR3 DNA reads TGTGCCAGCAGCTTAGAAGGGGCGGCGGAGACCCAGTACTTC. Translation gives CASSLEGAAETQYF.